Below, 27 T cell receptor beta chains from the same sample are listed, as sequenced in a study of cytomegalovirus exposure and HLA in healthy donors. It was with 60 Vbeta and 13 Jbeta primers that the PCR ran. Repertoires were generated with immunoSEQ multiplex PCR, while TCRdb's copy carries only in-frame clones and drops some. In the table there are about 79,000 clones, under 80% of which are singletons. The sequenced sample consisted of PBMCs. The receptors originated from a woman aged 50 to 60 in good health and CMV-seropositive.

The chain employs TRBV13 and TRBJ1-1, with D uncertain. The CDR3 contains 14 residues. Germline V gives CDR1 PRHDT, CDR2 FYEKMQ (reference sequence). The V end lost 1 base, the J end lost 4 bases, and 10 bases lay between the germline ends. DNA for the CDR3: TGTGCCAGCAGCTTAGTGGCTGGGCCCACTGAAGCTTTCTTT. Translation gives CASSLVAGPTEAFF. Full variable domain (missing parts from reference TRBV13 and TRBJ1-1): AAGVIQSPRHLIKEKRETATLKCYPIPRHDTVYWYQQGPGQDPQFLISFYEKMQSDKGSIPDRFSAQQFSDYHSELNMSSLELGDSALYFCASSLVAGPTEAFFGQGTRLTVV.

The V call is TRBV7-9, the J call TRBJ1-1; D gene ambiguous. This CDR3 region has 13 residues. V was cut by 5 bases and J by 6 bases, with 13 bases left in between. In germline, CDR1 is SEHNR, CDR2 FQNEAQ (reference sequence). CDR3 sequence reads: CASSTATGAEAFF. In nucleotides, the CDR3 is TGTGCCAGCAGCACAGCGACGGGAGCTGAAGCTTTCTTT.

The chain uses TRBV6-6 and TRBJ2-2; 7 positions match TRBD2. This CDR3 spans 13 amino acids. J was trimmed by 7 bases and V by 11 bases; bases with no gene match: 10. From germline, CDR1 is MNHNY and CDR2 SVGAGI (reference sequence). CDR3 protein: CASRGRVSGELFF. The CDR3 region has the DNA TGTGCCTCCCGAGGGAGGGTAAGCGGGGAGCTGTTTTTT.

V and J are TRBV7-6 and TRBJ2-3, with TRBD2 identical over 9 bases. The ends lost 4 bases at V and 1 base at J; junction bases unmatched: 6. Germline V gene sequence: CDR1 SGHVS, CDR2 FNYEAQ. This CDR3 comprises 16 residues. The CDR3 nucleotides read TGTGCCAGCAGCTCCCGGATAGCGGGGGGCACAGATACGCAGTATTTT. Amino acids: CASSSRIAGGTDTQYF.

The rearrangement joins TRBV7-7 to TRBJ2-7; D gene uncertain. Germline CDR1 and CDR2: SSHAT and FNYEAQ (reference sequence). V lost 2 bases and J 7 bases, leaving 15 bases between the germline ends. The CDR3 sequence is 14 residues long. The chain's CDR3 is CASSLHMVPEEQYF. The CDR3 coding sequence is TGTGCCAGCAGCTTACATATGGTCCCCGAGGAGCAGTACTTC.

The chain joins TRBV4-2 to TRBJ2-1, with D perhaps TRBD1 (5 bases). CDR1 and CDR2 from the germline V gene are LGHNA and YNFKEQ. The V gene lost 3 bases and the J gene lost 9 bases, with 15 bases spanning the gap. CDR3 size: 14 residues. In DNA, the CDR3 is TGTGCCAGCAGCCAGCCCGCCAGGCAGGGTGAGCAGTTCTTC. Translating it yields CASSQPARQGEQFF.

The CDR3 region has the DNA TGTGCCAGCAGGTTTGGAGGAAGCAATCAGCCCCAGCATTTT. This encodes CASRFGGSNQPQHF. The rearrangement uses TRBV27 and TRBJ1-5; D gene ambiguous. Germline loops: CDR1 MNHEY, CDR2 SMNVEV (reference sequence). This CDR3 spans 14 amino acids. Trimming pared 6 bases from V and 1 base from J, leaving 10 bases between.

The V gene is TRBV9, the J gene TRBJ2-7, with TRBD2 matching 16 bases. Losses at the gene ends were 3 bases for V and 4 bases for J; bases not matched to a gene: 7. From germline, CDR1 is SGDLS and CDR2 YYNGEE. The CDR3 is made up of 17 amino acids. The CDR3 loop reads CASSEGTSGGEDYEQYF. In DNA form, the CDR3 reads TGTGCCAGCAGCGAGGGGACTAGCGGGGGGGAAGATTACGAGCAGTACTTC. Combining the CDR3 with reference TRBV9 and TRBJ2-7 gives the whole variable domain DSGVTQTPKHLITATGQRVTLRCSPRSGDLSVYWYQQSLDQGLQFLIQYYNGEERAKGNILERFSAQQFPDLHSELNLSSLELGDSALYFCASSEGTSGGEDYEQYFGPGTRLTVT.

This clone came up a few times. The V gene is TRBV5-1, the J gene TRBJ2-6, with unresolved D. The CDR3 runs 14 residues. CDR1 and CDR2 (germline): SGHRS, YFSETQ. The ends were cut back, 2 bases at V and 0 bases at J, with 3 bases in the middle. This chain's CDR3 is CASSLASGANVLTF. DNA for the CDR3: TGCGCCAGCAGCTTAGCCTCTGGGGCCAACGTCCTGACTTTC.

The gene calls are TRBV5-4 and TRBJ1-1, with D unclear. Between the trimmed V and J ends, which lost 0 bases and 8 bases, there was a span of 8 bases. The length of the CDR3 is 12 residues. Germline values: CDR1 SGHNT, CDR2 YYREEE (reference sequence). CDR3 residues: CASSLEDLEAFF. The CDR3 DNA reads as TGTGCCAGCAGCTTGGAAGATCTAGAAGCTTTCTTT.

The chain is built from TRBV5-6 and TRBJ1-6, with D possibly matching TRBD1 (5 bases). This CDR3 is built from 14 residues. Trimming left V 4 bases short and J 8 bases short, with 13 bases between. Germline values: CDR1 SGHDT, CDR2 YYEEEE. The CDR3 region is CASSHLGRDSPLHF. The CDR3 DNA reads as TGTGCCAGCAGCCATCTCGGCAGGGATTCACCCCTCCACTTT.

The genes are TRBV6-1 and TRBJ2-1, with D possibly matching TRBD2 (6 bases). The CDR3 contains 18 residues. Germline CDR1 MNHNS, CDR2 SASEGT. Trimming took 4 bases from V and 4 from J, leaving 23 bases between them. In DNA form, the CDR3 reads TGTGCCAGCAGTGGACTAGTAAGCGACAAACGAACTTACAATGAGCAGTTCTTC. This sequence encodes CASSGLVSDKRTYNEQFF.

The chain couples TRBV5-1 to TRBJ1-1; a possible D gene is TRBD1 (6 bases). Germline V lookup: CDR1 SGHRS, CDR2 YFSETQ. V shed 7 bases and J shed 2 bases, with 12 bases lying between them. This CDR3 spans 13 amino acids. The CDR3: CASGDTVNTEAFF. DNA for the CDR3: TGCGCCAGCGGGGACACGGTAAACACTGAAGCTTTCTTT.

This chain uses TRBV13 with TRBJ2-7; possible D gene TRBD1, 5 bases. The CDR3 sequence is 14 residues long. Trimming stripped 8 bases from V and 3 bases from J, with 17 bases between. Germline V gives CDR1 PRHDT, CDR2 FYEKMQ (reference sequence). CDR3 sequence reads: CASLGRAYGYEQYV. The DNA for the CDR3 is TGTGCCAGCCTCGGCAGGGCCTACGGCTACGAGCAGTACGTC.

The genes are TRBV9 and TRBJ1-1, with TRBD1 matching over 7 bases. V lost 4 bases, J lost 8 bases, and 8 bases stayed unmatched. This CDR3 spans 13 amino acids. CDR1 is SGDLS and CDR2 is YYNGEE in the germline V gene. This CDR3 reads CASSLTGTAEAFF. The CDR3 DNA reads TGTGCCAGCAGCCTCACCGGGACAGCAGAAGCTTTCTTT. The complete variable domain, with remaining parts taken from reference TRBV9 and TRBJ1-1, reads DSGVTQTPKHLITATGQRVTLRCSPRSGDLSVYWYQQSLDQGLQFLIQYYNGEERAKGNILERFSAQQFPDLHSELNLSSLELGDSALYFCASSLTGTAEAFFGQGTRLTVV.

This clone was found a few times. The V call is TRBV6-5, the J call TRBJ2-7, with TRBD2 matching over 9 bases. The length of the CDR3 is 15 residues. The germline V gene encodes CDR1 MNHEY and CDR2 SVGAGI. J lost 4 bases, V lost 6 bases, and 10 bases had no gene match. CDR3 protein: CASSPPRGGGYEQYF. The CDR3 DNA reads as TGTGCCAGCAGCCCCCCGCGGGGGGGCGGGTACGAGCAGTACTTC.

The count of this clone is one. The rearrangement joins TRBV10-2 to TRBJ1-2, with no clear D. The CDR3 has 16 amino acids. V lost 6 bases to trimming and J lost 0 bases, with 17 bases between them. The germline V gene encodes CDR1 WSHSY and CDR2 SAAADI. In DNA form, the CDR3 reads TGCGCCAGCAGCTTCCCTGGGGAGGAGACTAACTATGGCTACACCTTC. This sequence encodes CASSFPGEETNYGYTF.

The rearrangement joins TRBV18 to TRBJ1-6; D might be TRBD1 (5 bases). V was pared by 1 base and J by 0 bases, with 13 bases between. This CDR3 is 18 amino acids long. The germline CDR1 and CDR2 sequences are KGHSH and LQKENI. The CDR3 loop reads CASSPRRQGSSYNSPLHF. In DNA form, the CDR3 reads TGTGCCAGCTCACCACGGCGGCAGGGTAGCTCCTATAATTCACCCCTCCACTTT.

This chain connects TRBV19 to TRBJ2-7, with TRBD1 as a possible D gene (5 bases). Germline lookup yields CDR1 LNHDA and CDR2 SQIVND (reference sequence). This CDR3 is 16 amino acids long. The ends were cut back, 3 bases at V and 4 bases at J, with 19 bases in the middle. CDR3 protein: CASSITGNPIHYEQYV. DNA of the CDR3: TGTGCCAGTAGTATTACAGGTAATCCAATCCATTACGAGCAGTACGTC.

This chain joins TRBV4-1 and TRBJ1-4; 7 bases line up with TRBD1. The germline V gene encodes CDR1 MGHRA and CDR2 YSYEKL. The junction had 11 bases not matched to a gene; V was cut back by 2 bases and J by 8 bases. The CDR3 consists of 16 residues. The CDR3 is CASSQSRQGIREKLFF. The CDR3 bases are TGCGCCAGCAGCCAATCGCGACAGGGAATAAGGGAAAAACTGTTTTTT.

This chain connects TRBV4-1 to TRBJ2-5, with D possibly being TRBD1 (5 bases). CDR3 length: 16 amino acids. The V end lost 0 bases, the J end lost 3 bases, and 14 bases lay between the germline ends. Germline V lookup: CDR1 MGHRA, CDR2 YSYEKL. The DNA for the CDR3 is TGCGCCAGCAGCCAAGATAGGTTGATAGGGGAAGAGACCCAGTACTTC. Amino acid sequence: CASSQDRLIGEETQYF.

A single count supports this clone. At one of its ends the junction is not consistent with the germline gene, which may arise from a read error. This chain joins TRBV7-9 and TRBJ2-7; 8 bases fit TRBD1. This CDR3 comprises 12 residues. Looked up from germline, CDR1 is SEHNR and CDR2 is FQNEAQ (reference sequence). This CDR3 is CSSSSGGHEQYF. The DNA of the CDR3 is TGTTCCAGCAGCTCAGGGGGCCACGAGCAGTACTTC.

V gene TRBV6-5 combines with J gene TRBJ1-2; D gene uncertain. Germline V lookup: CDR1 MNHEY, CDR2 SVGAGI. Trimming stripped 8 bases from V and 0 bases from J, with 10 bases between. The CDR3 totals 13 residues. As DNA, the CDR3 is TGTGCCAGCGGAACGGGGTCTAACTATGGCTACACCTTC. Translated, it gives CASGTGSNYGYTF.

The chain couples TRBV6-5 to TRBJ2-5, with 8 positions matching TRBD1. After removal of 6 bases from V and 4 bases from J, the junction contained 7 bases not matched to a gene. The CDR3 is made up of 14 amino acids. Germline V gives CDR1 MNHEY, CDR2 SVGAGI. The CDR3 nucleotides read TGTGCCAGCAGCCGGGGGACAGGAGGAGAGACCCAGTACTTC. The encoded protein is CASSRGTGGETQYF.

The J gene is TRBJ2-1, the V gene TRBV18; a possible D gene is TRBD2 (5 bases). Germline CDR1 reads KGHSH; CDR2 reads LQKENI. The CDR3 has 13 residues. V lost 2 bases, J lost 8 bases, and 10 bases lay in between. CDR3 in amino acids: CASSPAGSYEQFF. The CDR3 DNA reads TGTGCCAGCTCACCAGCGGGCTCGTATGAGCAGTTCTTC. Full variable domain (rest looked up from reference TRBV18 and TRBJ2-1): NAGVMQNPRHLVRRRGQEARLRCSPMKGHSHVYWYRQLPEEGLKFMVYLQKENIIDESGMPKERFSAEFPKEGPSILRIQQVVRGDSAAYFCASSPAGSYEQFFGPGTRLTVL.

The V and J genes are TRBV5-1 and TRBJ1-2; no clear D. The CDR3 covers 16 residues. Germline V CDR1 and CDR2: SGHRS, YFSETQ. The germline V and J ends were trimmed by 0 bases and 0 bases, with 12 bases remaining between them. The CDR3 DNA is TGCGCCAGCAGCTTGGGGCCAGGAACAGCTAACTATGGCTACACCTTC. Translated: CASSLGPGTANYGYTF.

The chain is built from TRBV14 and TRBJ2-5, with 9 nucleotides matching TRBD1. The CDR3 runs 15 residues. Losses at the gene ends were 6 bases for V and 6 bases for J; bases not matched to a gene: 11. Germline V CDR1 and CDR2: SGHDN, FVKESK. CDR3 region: CASREAGTGQKTQYF. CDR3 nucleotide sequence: TGTGCCAGCAGGGAAGCCGGGACAGGGCAGAAGACCCAGTACTTC.